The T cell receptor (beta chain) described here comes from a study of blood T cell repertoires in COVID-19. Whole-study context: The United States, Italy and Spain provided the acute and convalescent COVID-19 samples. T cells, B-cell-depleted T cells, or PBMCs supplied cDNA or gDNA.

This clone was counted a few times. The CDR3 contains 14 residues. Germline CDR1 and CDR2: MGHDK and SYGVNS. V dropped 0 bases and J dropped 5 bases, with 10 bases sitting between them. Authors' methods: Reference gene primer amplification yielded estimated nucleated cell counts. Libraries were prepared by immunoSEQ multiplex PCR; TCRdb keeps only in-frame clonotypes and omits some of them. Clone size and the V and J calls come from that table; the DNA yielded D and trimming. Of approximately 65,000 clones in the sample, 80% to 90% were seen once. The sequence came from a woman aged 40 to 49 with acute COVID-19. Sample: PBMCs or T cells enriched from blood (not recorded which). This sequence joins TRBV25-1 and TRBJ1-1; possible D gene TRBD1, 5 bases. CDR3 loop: CASSEYGGSTEAFF. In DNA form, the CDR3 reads TGTGCCAGCAGTGAATATGGGGGGAGTACTGAAGCTTTCTTT. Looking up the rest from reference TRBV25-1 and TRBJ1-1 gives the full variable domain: EADIYQTPRYLVIGTGKKITLECSQTMGHDKMYWYQQDPGMELHLIHYSYGVNSTEKGDLSSESTVSRIRTEHFPLTLESARPSHTSQYLCASSEYGGSTEAFFGQGTRLTVV.